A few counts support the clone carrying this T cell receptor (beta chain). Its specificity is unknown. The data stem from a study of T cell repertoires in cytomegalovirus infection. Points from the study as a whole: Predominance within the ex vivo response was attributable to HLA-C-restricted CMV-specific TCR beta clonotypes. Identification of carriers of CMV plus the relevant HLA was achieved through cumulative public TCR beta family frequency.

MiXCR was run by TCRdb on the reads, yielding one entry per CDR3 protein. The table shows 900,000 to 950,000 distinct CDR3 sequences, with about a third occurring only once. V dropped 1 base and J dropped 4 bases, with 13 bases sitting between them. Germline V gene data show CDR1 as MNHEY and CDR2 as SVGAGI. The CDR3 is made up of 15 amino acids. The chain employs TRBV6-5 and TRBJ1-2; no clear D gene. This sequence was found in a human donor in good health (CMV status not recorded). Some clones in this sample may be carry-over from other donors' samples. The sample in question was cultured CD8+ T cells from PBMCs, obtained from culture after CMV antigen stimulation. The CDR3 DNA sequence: TGTGCCAGCAGTTACTTTGGTGGCGGCCTCTATGGCTACACCTTC. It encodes CASSYFGGGLYGYTF.